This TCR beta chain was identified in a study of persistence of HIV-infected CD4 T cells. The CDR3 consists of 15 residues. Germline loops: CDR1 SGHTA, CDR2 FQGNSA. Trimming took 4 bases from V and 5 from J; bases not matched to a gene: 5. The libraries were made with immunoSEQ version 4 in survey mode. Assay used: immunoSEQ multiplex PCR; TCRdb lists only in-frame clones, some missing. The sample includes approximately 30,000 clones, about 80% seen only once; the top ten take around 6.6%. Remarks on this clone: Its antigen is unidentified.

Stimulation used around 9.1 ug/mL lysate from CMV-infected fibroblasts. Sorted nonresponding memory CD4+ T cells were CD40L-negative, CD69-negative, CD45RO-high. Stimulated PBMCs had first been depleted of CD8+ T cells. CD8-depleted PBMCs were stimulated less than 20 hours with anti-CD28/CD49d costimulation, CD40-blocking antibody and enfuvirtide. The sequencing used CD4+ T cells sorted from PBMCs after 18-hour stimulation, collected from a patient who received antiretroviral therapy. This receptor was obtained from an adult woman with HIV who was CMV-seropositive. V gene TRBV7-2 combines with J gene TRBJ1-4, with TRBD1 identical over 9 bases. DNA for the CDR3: TGTGCCAGCAGCTCGACAGGGGGACGAAATGAAAAACTGTTTTTT. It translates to CASSSTGGRNEKLFF.